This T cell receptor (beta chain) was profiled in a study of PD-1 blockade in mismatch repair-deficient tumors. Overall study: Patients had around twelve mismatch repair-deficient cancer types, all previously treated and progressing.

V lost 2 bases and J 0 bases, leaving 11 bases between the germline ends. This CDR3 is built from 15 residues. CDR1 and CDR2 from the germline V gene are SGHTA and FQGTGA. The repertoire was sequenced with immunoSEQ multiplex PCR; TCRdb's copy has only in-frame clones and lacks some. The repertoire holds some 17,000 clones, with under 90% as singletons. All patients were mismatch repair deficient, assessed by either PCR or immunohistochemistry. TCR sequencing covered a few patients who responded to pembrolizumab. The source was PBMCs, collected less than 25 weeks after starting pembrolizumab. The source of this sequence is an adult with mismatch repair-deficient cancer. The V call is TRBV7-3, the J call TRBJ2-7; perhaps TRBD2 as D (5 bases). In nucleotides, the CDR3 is TGTGCCAGCAGCTTAGGACCGGGATTCTCCTACGAGCAGTACTTC. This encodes CASSLGPGFSYEQYF.